The clone carrying this TCR beta chain was counted many times. Its antigen is still unknown. The sample is drawn from a study of T cells in Graves' hyperthyroidism and ophthalmopathy. Study overall: Blood from the periphery was taken at initial diagnosis, before any treatment. Findings of the study overall: In the blood, most expanded thyroid clonotypes above 0.001 appeared as well.

The TCR beta CDR3 regions underwent amplification using RNA transcripts as the source. The HTBI primer set served for first-round RT-PCR of the TCR CDR3. MiXCR, applied by TCRdb to the multiplex PCR reads, yields one record per CDR3 protein. The table includes a few hundred thousand distinct CDR3 sequences, less than 25% detected once. The length of the CDR3 is 16 residues. The ends lost 0 bases at V and 4 bases at J; junction bases unmatched: 5. If no ophthalmopathy progression occurred within 18 months, Graves' hyperthyroidism was stable. The sample consisted of blood. The V call is TRBV12-3 or TRBV12-4, the J call TRBJ1-1; TRBD1 matches 10 bases. This receptor was identified in a man younger than 35 with Graves' hyperthyroidism. The CDR3 loop reads CASSLAGQGVGTEAFF. The CDR3 nucleotides read TGTGCCAGCAGTTTAGCTGGACAGGGGGTCGGCACTGAAGCTTTCTTT.